This T cell receptor (beta chain) was sequenced in a study of shared clonotypes between healthy human individuals. Study outcomes and limitations: In general, naive subsets displayed greater estimated richness than memory subsets did. Sharing of clonotypes among donors was expected to vary with sequencing depth.

In the naive CD8 group, cells lacked CD45RO and were positively selected for CCR7, so terminally differentiated effector memory CD45RA+ cells were left out. Genomic DNA (from each subset) was split evenly across several immunoSEQ plates. Libraries were prepared by immunoSEQ multiplex PCR; TCRdb keeps only in-frame clonotypes and omits some of them. The sample lists a few million clones, 85% to 95% seen once, with 1.5% to 2% in the top ten. Germline CDR1 and CDR2: MDHEN and SYDVKM. The CDR3 sequence is 14 residues long. Trimming took 5 bases from V and 6 from J; bases not matched to a gene: 4. This clone was counted a single time. Antigen specificity is unknown. The same CDR3 can be traced to other DNA sequences in this sample.

The specimen was naive CD8+ T cells from PBMCs. The clonotype was recovered from a man younger than 35 in good health. Some clones in this sample may be carry-over from other donors' samples. The V and J genes are TRBV28 and TRBJ2-1; 10 nucleotides agree with TRBD2. DNA of the CDR3: TGTGCCAGCAGTCTGAGCGGGAGGGGCAATGAGCAGTTCTTC. As protein: CASSLSGRGNEQFF.